The 21 T cell receptor beta chains presented below share a single source sample, sequenced in a study of OX40 agonist ivuxolimab in advanced cancers. Sequenced by immunoSEQ multiplex PCR; TCRdb stores in-frame clones only, minus some. The sample carries roughly 93,000 clones, roughly 80% recorded once. The sample was CD4+ or CD8+ T cells sorted from blood, taken in a trial of the OX40 agonist ivuxolimab. The receptors stem from an adult with an advanced solid tumor such as melanoma, head and neck, liver or kidney cancer.

The rearrangement uses TRBV12-5 and TRBJ2-3; D is ambiguous. V lost 6 bases to trimming and J lost 0 bases, with 4 bases between them. The CDR3 spans 12 residues. Germline V CDR1 and CDR2: LGHNT, FRNRAP. The CDR3: CASGGSTDTQYF. CDR3 DNA: TGTGCTAGTGGAGGAAGCACAGATACGCAGTATTTT.

This clone was recorded only once. The chain links TRBV7-8 to TRBJ2-3; 14 bases align to TRBD2. The germline gives CDR1 SGHVS, CDR2 FQNEAQ. CDR3 length equals 15 residues. J gave up 4 bases and V 4 bases, and 1 base lay outside the gene matches. The chain's CDR3 is CASSSGLAGADTQYF. Here the CDR3 DNA reads TGTGCCAGCAGCTCGGGACTAGCGGGGGCAGATACGCAGTATTTT.

The genes are TRBV5-1 and TRBJ2-7; 10 bases line up with TRBD2. In germline, CDR1 is SGHRS, CDR2 YFSETQ. CDR3 length equals 14 residues. Trimming cost V 0 bases and J 5 bases; bases outside gene matches: 2. The CDR3 loop reads CASSLGAGGDEQYF. In DNA form, the CDR3 reads TGCGCCAGCAGCTTGGGAGCGGGAGGGGACGAGCAGTACTTC.

The rearrangement links TRBV6-5 to TRBJ1-3; D is uncertain. The CDR3 extends over 12 amino acids. Trimming stripped 8 bases from V and 3 bases from J, with 8 bases between. Germline lookup yields CDR1 MNHEY and CDR2 SVGAGI. This CDR3 reads CASGTVGNTIYF. CDR3 bases: TGTGCCAGCGGAACGGTTGGAAACACCATATATTTT.

The chain links TRBV29-1 to TRBJ2-1; 13 bases fit TRBD2. V lost 7 bases to trimming and J lost 9 bases; unmatched junction nucleotides: 6. Germline CDR1 SQVTM, CDR2 ANQGSEA. The CDR3 totals 13 residues. CDR3 residues: CSAGLAGEGEQFF. The CDR3 DNA follows: TGCAGCGCAGGACTAGCGGGAGAGGGTGAGCAGTTCTTC.

V is TRBV9 and J is TRBJ2-5; D may be TRBD1 (7 bases). The CDR3 runs to 15 residues. Germline lookup yields CDR1 SGDLS and CDR2 YYNGEE. V was shortened by 0 bases and J by 5 bases, with 14 bases between the two germline ends. CDR3 residues: CASSVEGAGGETQYF. Here the CDR3 DNA reads TGTGCCAGCAGCGTAGAGGGGGCAGGAGGGGAGACCCAGTACTTC.

The chain recombines TRBV6-1 with TRBJ2-1; 11 positions agree with TRBD1. The V gene's germline CDR1 is MNHNS and CDR2 SASEGT. CDR3 length: 13 amino acids. Trimming took 4 bases from V and 9 from J; bases not matched to a gene: 2. CDR3 in amino acids: CASSGGQGGEQFF. CDR3 DNA sequence: TGTGCCAGCAGTGGGGGACAGGGGGGTGAGCAGTTCTTC.

This clone was found once. The chain is built from TRBV5-1 and TRBJ2-2, with D unclear. In germline, CDR1 is SGHRS, CDR2 YFSETQ. CDR3 length equals 13 residues. Trimming pared 5 bases from V and 4 bases from J, leaving 9 bases between. The CDR3 DNA reads TGCGCCAGCAGAAGGGTAGTCACCGGGGAGCTGTTTTTT. It codes for CASRRVVTGELFF.

J is TRBJ1-3 and V is TRBV11-2; maybe TRBD1 (5 bases). The length of the CDR3 is 18 residues. V was shortened by 3 bases and J by 2 bases, with 20 bases between the two germline ends. Germline CDR1 is SGHAT and CDR2 is FQNNGV. The CDR3 DNA sequence: TGTGCCAGCAGCTTGCCCCAACCCCAGGGATGGGCTGGAAACACCATATATTTT. Its translation: CASSLPQPQGWAGNTIYF. Full variable domain (missing parts from reference TRBV11-2 and TRBJ1-3): EAGVAQSPRYKIIEKRQSVAFWCNPISGHATLYWYQQILGQGPKLLIQFQNNGVVDDSQLPKDRFSAERLKGVDSTLKIQPAKLEDSAVYLCASSLPQPQGWAGNTIYFGEGSWLTVV.

J is TRBJ2-5 and V is TRBV30; D perhaps matches TRBD1 (6 bases). This CDR3 spans 13 amino acids. The germline CDR1 and CDR2 sequences are GTSNPN and SVGIG (reference sequence). Trimming removed 0 bases at V and 5 bases at J, with 10 bases between. The CDR3 DNA follows: TGTGCCTGGAGTGTACAGGGCAGGGAGACCCAGTACTTC. Protein product: CAWSVQGRETQYF. The complete variable domain, with remaining parts taken from reference TRBV30 and TRBJ2-5, reads SQTIHQWPATLVQPVGSPLSLECTVEGTSNPNLYWYRQAAGRGLQLLFYSVGIGQISSEVPQNLSASRPQDRQFILSSKKLLLSDSGFYLCAWSVQGRETQYFGPGTRLLVL.

At least ten counts were recorded for this clone. In DNA, the CDR3 is TGTGCCAGCTACGAGCAGTACTTC. Protein sequence: CASYEQYF. The chain uses TRBV6-1 and TRBJ2-7; D ambiguous. V gave up 8 bases and J gave up 4 bases, with 0 bases separating them. The CDR3 is 8 residues long. Germline assignment: CDR1 MNHNS and CDR2 SASEGT.

This clone has a single count. The V call is TRBV7-2, the J call TRBJ2-7; D remains unclear. Germline V gives CDR1 SGHTA, CDR2 FQGNSA. The CDR3 length is 13 residues. V lost 5 bases and J lost 2, with 10 bases in between. CDR3 protein: CASSPPSPYEQYF. The CDR3 DNA reads TGTGCCAGCAGCCCGCCCAGCCCCTACGAGCAGTACTTC.

The chain carries TRBV7-2 and TRBJ1-2; D gene unclear. The V and J ends lost 0 bases and 4 bases respectively, with 12 bases between them. Germline-derived CDR1 and CDR2 are SGHTA and FQGNSA. The CDR3 has 15 amino acids. The CDR3, as DNA: TGTGCCAGCAGCTTAGCACCGGGATTACCCTATGGCTACACCTTC. Translating it yields CASSLAPGLPYGYTF. The full variable domain, in which reference TRBV7-2 and TRBJ1-2 provide the parts outside the CDR3, is GAGVSQSPSNKVTEKGKDVELRCDPISGHTALYWYRQSLGQGLEFLIYFQGNSAPDKSGLPSDRFSAERTGGSVSTLTIQRTQQEDSAVYLCASSLAPGLPYGYTFGSGTRLTVV.

The chain combines TRBV9 with TRBJ2-7; TRBD1 aligns across 10 bases. This CDR3 is built from 16 residues. Unmatched junction bases numbered 5, after V lost 0 bases and J lost 2 bases. From germline, CDR1 is SGDLS and CDR2 YYNGEE. DNA for the CDR3: TGTGCCAGCAGCGTAGCGGGGACAGGGGCAACCTACGAGCAGTACTTC. It yields the protein CASSVAGTGATYEQYF.

The V gene is TRBV2, the J gene TRBJ1-4, with D possibly being TRBD1 (5 bases). There are 13 residues in the CDR3. The V gene's germline CDR1 is SNHLY and CDR2 FYNNEI. V was pared by 3 bases and J by 7 bases, with 9 bases between. The CDR3 region has the DNA TGTGCCAGCAGTGAGAGACAGTTTGAAAAACTGTTTTTT. Translated, it gives CASSERQFEKLFF.

The rearrangement links TRBV19 to TRBJ1-5, with a tentative D call TRBD1 (5 bases). From germline, CDR1 is LNHDA and CDR2 SQIVND (reference sequence). The V end lost 6 bases, the J end lost 0 bases, and 9 bases lay between the germline ends. There are 14 residues in the CDR3. In nucleotides, the CDR3 is TGTGCCAGTAGGATTGACAGTAGCAATCAGCCCCAGCATTTT. Translating it yields CASRIDSSNQPQHF.

J is TRBJ2-1 and V is TRBV5-4; weak D call: TRBD1 (6 bases). There are 13 residues in the CDR3. V dropped 2 bases and J dropped 8 bases, with 11 bases sitting between them. The germline gives CDR1 SGHNT, CDR2 YYREEE (reference sequence). The CDR3 is CASSLQGGDEQFF. As DNA, the CDR3 is TGTGCCAGCAGCTTACAGGGTGGTGATGAGCAGTTCTTC.

This clone ranks as medium-sized. V gene TRBV27 combines with J gene TRBJ2-7, with D maybe TRBD1 (6 bases). Germline V gene sequence: CDR1 MNHEY, CDR2 SMNVEV (reference sequence). This CDR3 has 14 amino acids. Trimming removed 4 bases from V and 3 bases from J, with 13 bases in between. The CDR3 nucleotides are TGTGCCAGCAGTTCCTCGACAGGTTACTACGAGCAGTACTTC. As protein: CASSSSTGYYEQYF.

In its sample, this clone was seen a few times. The chain joins TRBV6-6 to TRBJ2-7; no reliable D call. The V and J ends lost 6 bases and 3 bases respectively, with 6 bases between them. Per the germline V gene, CDR1 is MNHNY and CDR2 is SVGAGI (reference sequence). The length of the CDR3 is 11 residues. The CDR3 loop is CASSRLYEQYF. CDR3 sequence (DNA): TGTGCCAGCAGCCGCCTCTACGAGCAGTACTTC.

Remarks on this clone: In the same sample, other DNA sequences code for this CDR3. The V and J genes are TRBV7-9 and TRBJ1-1; no firm D call. CDR1 and CDR2 (germline): SEHNR, FQNEAQ (reference sequence). The V end lost 1 base, the J end lost 1 base, and 4 bases lay between the germline ends. The CDR3 totals 13 residues. The CDR3 DNA reads TGTGCCAGCAGCTTAGTCGGGAACACTGAAGCTTTCTTT. Amino acids: CASSLVGNTEAFF. The full variable domain, its missing parts supplied by reference TRBV7-9 and TRBJ1-1, is DTGVSQNPRHKITKRGQNVTFRCDPISEHNRLYWYRQTLGQGPEFLTYFQNEAQLEKSRLLSDRFSAERPKGSFSTLEIQRTEQGDSAMYLCASSLVGNTEAFFGQGTRLTVV.

V usage is TRBV6-5 and J usage is TRBJ2-7; TRBD1 matches 9 bases. The V gene end was trimmed by 6 bases and the J gene end by 3 bases; junction bases not matched to a gene: 6. Looked up from germline, CDR1 is MNHEY and CDR2 is SVGAGI. The CDR3 extends over 14 amino acids. CDR3 sequence: CASRLQGAVYEQYF. The CDR3 nucleotides are TGTGCCAGCAGGCTACAGGGGGCGGTCTACGAGCAGTACTTC.